Listed here are 21 T cell receptor beta chains from one sample, sequenced in a study of blood T cell repertoires in COVID-19. The method was immunoSEQ multiplex PCR; TCRdb's version includes in-frame clones alone and lacks a portion of them. This sample yields 140,000 or so clones, of which about nine tenths are seen a single time; more than 0.8% belongs to the top ten. The specimen was peripheral blood. These receptors all stem from a woman in her 50s with acute or convalescent COVID-19.

This chain links TRBV6-5 with TRBJ1-6; a possible D gene is TRBD1 (5 bases). Germline-derived CDR1 and CDR2 are MNHEY and SVGAGI. The CDR3 is 12 amino acids. V gave up 7 bases and J gave up 7 bases, with 8 bases separating them. In nucleotides, the CDR3 is TGTGCCAGCACAGGGTACAATTCACCCCTCCACTTT. Its translation: CASTGYNSPLHF.

V gene TRBV19 combines with J gene TRBJ2-7, with TRBD2 matching 13 bases. The CDR3 has 17 amino acids. Germline V gene sequence: CDR1 LNHDA, CDR2 SQIVND (reference sequence). After removal of 6 bases from V and 3 bases from J, the junction contained 11 bases not matched to a gene. The CDR3: CASSNGLAGVSVYEQYF. The CDR3 DNA is TGTGCCAGTAGCAATGGACTAGCGGGAGTCTCTGTCTACGAGCAGTACTTC.

The chain is built from TRBV28 and TRBJ1-3; 9 bases align to TRBD1. The CDR3 is 16 amino acids. Looked up from germline, CDR1 is MDHEN and CDR2 is SYDVKM. V trimming: 7 bases; J trimming: 4 bases; junction bases outside the gene matches: 11. The chain's CDR3 is CASTIRDRVFGNTIYF. The CDR3 bases are TGTGCCAGCACCATCCGGGACAGGGTATTCGGAAACACCATATATTTT.

The J gene is TRBJ2-3, the V gene TRBV11-3; 13 bases line up with TRBD2. J lost 7 bases, V lost 2 bases, and 6 bases had no gene match. The CDR3 is 16 amino acids. The germline CDR1 and CDR2 sequences are SGHNT and YENEEA. The CDR3 loop reads CASSLRTSGGENTQYF. The CDR3 nucleotides are TGTGCCAGCAGCTTAAGGACTAGCGGGGGTGAGAATACGCAGTATTTT.

This chain links TRBV19 with TRBJ1-3, with D tentatively TRBD1 (5 bases). The V and J ends lost 7 bases and 0 bases respectively, with 10 bases between them. The CDR3 has 14 residues. CDR1 is LNHDA, CDR2 SQIVND, per germline (reference sequence). The CDR3 is CASKGQTSGNTIYF. In nucleotides, the CDR3 is TGTGCCAGTAAGGGGCAGACCTCTGGAAACACCATATATTTT. The full variable domain, its missing parts supplied by reference TRBV19 and TRBJ1-3, is DGGITQSPKYLFRKEGQNVTLSCEQNLNHDAMYWYRQDPGQGLRLIYYSQIVNDFQKGDIAEGYSVSREKKESFPLTVTSAQKNPTAFYLCASKGQTSGNTIYFGEGSWLTVV.

This sequence joins TRBV5-3 and TRBJ2-7, with D possibly matching TRBD1 (6 bases). TRBV5-3 carries the ORF label, with uncertain function. Between the trimmed V and J ends, which lost 0 bases and 1 base, there was a span of 11 bases. The CDR3 runs to 15 residues. Here the CDR3 reads CARSLGGRVSYEQYF. DNA of the CDR3: TGTGCCAGAAGCTTGGGGGGGCGAGTATCCTACGAGCAGTACTTC.

This chain links TRBV18 with TRBJ2-7, with 7 bases fitting TRBD1. V lost 6 bases to trimming and J lost 1 base; unmatched junction nucleotides: 18. There are 18 residues in the CDR3. CDR1 is KGHSH and CDR2 is LQKENI in the germline V gene. The CDR3 loop is CASSRTFRTGTESYEQYF. The CDR3 DNA reads as TGTGCCAGCTCCCGAACATTCCGAACCGGGACAGAATCCTACGAGCAGTACTTC.

The V gene is TRBV7-9, the J gene TRBJ1-2; 10 nucleotides line up with TRBD1. This CDR3 spans 15 amino acids. The V segment lost 3 bases and the J segment 3 bases; nucleotides outside the gene matches: 4. Germline lookup yields CDR1 SEHNR and CDR2 FQNEAQ (reference sequence). The CDR3 reads CASSLTGGEHYGYTF. In nucleotides, the CDR3 is TGTGCCAGCAGCTTGACAGGGGGCGAGCACTATGGCTACACCTTC.

This chain links TRBV7-3 with TRBJ2-5, with D maybe TRBD1 (6 bases). V lost 4 bases and J 0 bases, leaving 9 bases between the germline ends. The CDR3 totals 14 residues. The germline V gene has CDR1 SGHTA and CDR2 FQGTGA. The DNA for the CDR3 is TGTGCCAGCAGCTGGACAGCAAACCAAGAGACCCAGTACTTC. Its protein product is CASSWTANQETQYF.

This chain joins TRBV20-1 and TRBJ2-3; 8 positions match TRBD1. This CDR3 has 15 residues. Germline CDR1 and CDR2: DFQATT and SNEGSKA (reference sequence). The V segment lost 3 bases and the J segment 0 bases; nucleotides outside the gene matches: 5. The CDR3 DNA reads as TGCAGTGCTAGTTACGGACAGGGAAGCACAGATACGCAGTATTTT. It encodes CSASYGQGSTDTQYF.

This chain connects TRBV29-1 to TRBJ2-7; TRBD1 matches 8 bases. Germline CDR1 is SQVTM and CDR2 is ANQGSEA. This CDR3 is 13 amino acids long. V was pared by 4 bases and J by 5 bases, with 7 bases of the junction left unmatched. The CDR3 region is CSVGTDRDHEQYF. In DNA form, the CDR3 reads TGCAGCGTTGGAACGGACAGGGACCACGAGCAGTACTTC.

The chain joins TRBV6-5 to TRBJ2-7; 9 nucleotides match TRBD1. V lost 5 bases and J lost 6; bases outside the gene matches: 11. Germline CDR1 reads MNHEY; CDR2 reads SVGAGI. The length of the CDR3 is 15 residues. CDR3 nucleotides: TGTGCCAGCAGTCGTGGGGGGGACAGGGCCCCCGAGCAGTACTTC. Translated, it gives CASSRGGDRAPEQYF.

DNA for the CDR3: TGTGCCAGCAGCCAAGAGGAGGGGGGGGATGGCTACACCTTC. Translating gives CASSQEEGGDGYTF. The chain employs TRBV4-2 and TRBJ1-2; possibly TRBD1 for D (6 bases). The CDR3 is 14 residues long. The germline CDR1 and CDR2 sequences are LGHNA and YNFKEQ. The V end lost 0 bases, the J end lost 6 bases, and 11 bases lay between the germline ends.

The CDR3 region has the DNA TGTGCCAGCGGGGCTAGCGGGGGCGCTTATACCTACGAGCAGTACTTC. Amino acid sequence: CASGASGGAYTYEQYF. The chain uses TRBV7-2 and TRBJ2-7, with TRBD2 identical over 10 bases. This CDR3 is 16 amino acids long. Germline V CDR1 and CDR2: SGHTA, FQGNSA. V was clipped by 8 bases and J by 2 bases; unmatched bases: 12.

Notes on this clone: Other DNA sequences in this sample translate to the same CDR3. The chain links TRBV5-1 to TRBJ2-7; no clear D. CDR3 length equals 13 residues. Trimming removed 1 base from V and 3 bases from J, with 8 bases in between. CDR1 is SGHRS, CDR2 YFSETQ, per germline. CDR3 protein: CASSLYPDYEQYF. The CDR3 coding sequence is TGCGCCAGCAGCTTGTACCCAGACTACGAGCAGTACTTC.

The chain has TRBV6-5 and TRBJ2-7, with D possibly TRBD2 on 6 matching bases. Trimming removed 6 bases at V and 2 bases at J, with 14 bases between. CDR3 length: 14 residues. Germline lookup yields CDR1 MNHEY and CDR2 SVGAGI. Written as DNA, the CDR3 is TGTGCCAGCAGAAGGGACTCCCCTACCTACGAGCAGTACTTC. This gives the protein CASRRDSPTYEQYF.

V is TRBV28 and J is TRBJ2-7; 8 nucleotides agree with TRBD1. The germline V gene encodes CDR1 MDHEN and CDR2 SYDVKM. Germline trimming cut 5 bases from V and 2 bases from J; bases unmatched to any gene: 5. The CDR3 is 14 amino acids. CDR3 bases: TGTGCCAGCAGTACGCCGGACAGGGCCTACGAGCAGTACTTC. Translation: CASSTPDRAYEQYF.

The chain employs TRBV5-6 and TRBJ1-2, with D hard to call. V was clipped by 0 bases and J by 4 bases, with 13 bases between them. The CDR3 is made up of 15 amino acids. Germline V CDR1 and CDR2: SGHDT, YYEEEE. CDR3 nucleotide sequence: TGTGCCAGCAGCTTGGGCGCGGGCTGGGGCTATGGCTACACCTTC. Protein: CASSLGAGWGYGYTF.

The chain links TRBV29-1 to TRBJ2-1; 8 nucleotides match TRBD1. The CDR3 runs 14 residues. V gave up 4 bases and J gave up 6 bases; unmatched junction bases: 8. Germline V gene lookup returns CDR1 SQVTM and CDR2 ANQGSEA. This CDR3 reads CSVARTGGGNEQFF. CDR3 in DNA: TGCAGCGTTGCCCGAACAGGGGGAGGCAATGAGCAGTTCTTC.

V is TRBV15 and J is TRBJ1-2, with D hard to call. Germline assignment: CDR1 LNHNV and CDR2 YYDKDF (reference sequence). The V gene lost 3 bases and the J gene lost 8 bases, with 13 bases spanning the gap. This CDR3 has 13 residues. The CDR3 is CATSRGQQRGYTF. Here the CDR3 DNA reads TGTGCCACCAGCAGGGGCCAGCAACGCGGCTACACCTTC. The full variable domain, its missing parts supplied by reference TRBV15 and TRBJ1-2, is DAMVIQNPRYQVTQFGKPVTLSCSQTLNHNVMYWYQQKSSQAPKLLFHYYDKDFNNEADTPDNFQSRRPNTSFCFLDIRSPGLGDTAMYLCATSRGQQRGYTFGSGTRLTVV.

J is TRBJ2-3 and V is TRBV2; 7 bases match TRBD2. Germline V gene lookup returns CDR1 SNHLY and CDR2 FYNNEI. The CDR3 consists of 15 residues. Trimming removed 1 base from V and 3 bases from J; junction bases left unmatched: 4. The DNA for the CDR3 is TGTGCCAGCAGTGAAGGTGCGGGAGCTACAGATACGCAGTATTTT. It codes for CASSEGAGATDTQYF. Using reference TRBV2 and TRBJ2-3 for the parts outside the CDR3, the full variable domain is EPEVTQTPSHQVTQMGQEVILRCVPISNHLYFYWYRQILGQKVEFLVSFYNNEISEKSEIFDDQFSVERPDGSNFTLKIRSTKLEDSAMYFCASSEGAGATDTQYFGPGTRLTVL.